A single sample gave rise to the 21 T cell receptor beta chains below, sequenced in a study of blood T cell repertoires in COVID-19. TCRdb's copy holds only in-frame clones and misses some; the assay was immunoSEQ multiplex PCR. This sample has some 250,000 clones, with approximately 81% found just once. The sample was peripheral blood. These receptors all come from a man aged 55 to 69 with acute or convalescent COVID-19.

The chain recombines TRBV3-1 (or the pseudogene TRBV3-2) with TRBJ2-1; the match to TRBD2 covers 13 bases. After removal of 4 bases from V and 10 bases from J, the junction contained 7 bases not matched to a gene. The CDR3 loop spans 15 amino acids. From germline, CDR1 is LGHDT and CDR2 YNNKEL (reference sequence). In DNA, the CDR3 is TGTGCCAGCAGCCGGGGACTAGCGGGAATCCTGGAGCAGTTCTTC. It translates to CASSRGLAGILEQFF.

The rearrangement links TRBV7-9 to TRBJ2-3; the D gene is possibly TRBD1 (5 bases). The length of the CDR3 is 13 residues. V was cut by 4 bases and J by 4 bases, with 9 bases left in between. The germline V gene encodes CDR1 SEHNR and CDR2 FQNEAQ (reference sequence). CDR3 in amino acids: CASSSRGPDTQYF. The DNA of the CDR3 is TGTGCCAGCAGCTCTAGGGGCCCAGATACGCAGTATTTT.

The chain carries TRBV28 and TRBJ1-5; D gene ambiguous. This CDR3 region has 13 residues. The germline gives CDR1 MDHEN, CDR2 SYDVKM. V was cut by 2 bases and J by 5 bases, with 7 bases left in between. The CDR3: CASSLDGYQPQHF. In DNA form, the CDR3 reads TGTGCCAGCAGTTTAGACGGGTATCAGCCCCAGCATTTT.

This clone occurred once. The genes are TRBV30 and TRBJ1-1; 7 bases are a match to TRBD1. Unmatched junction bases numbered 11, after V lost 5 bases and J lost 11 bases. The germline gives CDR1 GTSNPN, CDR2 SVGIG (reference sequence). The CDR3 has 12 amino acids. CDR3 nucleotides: TGTGCCTGGCAGGAGGACAGGCTGGGGGCTTTCTTT. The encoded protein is CAWQEDRLGAFF. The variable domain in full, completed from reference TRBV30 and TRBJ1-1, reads SQTIHQWPATLVQPVGSPLSLECTVEGTSNPNLYWYRQAAGRGLQLLFYSVGIGQISSEVPQNLSASRPQDRQFILSSKKLLLSDSGFYLCAWQEDRLGAFFGQGTRLTVV.

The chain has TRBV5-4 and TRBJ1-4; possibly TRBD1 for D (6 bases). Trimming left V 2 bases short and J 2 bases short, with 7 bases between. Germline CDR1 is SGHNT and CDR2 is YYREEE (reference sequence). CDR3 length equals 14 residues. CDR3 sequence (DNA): TGTGCCAGCAGCTTCGGACAGACTAATGAAAAACTGTTTTTT. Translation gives CASSFGQTNEKLFF.

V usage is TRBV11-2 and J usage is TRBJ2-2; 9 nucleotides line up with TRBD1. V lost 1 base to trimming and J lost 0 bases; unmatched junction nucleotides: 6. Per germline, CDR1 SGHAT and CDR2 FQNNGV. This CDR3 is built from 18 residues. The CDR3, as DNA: TGTGCCAGCAGCTTAGTTTCGCGACAGGGGGCGAACACCGGGGAGCTGTTTTTT. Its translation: CASSLVSRQGANTGELFF.

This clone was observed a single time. This chain's CDR3 is CASSFGQVNQPQHF. The CDR3 DNA follows: TGTGCCAGCAGCTTTGGACAGGTTAATCAGCCCCAGCATTTT. The rearrangement uses TRBV7-9 and TRBJ1-5; TRBD1 agrees at 7 bases. This CDR3 is built from 14 residues. J was trimmed by 4 bases and V by 3 bases; bases with no gene match: 3. In germline, CDR1 is SEHNR, CDR2 FQNEAQ (reference sequence).

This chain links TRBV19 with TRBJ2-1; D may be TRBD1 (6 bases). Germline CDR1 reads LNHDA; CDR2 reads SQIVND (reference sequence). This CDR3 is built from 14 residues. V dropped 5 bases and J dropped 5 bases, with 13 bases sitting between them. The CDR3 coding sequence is TGTGCCAGTAGTCCCCCTAGGGGGAACAATGAGCAGTTCTTC. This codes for CASSPPRGNNEQFF.

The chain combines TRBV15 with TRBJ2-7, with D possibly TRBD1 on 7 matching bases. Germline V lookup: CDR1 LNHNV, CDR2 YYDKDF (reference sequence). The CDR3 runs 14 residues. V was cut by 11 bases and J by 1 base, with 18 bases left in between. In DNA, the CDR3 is TGTGCCGTCCGGGGGACAGTGGGTTCCTACGAGCAGTACTTC. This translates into CAVRGTVGSYEQYF.

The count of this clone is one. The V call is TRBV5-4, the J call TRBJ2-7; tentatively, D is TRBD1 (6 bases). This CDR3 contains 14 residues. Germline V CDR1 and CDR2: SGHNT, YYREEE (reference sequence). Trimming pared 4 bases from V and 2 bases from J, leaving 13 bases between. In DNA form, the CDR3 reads TGTGCCAGCAGCACCCGGGACAACCCCTACGAGCAGTACTTC. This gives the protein CASSTRDNPYEQYF.

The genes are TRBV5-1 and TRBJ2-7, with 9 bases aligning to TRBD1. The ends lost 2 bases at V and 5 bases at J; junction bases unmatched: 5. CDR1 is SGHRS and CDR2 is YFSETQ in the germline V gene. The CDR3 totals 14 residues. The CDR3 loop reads CASSLTGGADEQYF. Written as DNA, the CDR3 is TGCGCCAGCAGCTTAACAGGGGGCGCGGACGAGCAGTACTTC.

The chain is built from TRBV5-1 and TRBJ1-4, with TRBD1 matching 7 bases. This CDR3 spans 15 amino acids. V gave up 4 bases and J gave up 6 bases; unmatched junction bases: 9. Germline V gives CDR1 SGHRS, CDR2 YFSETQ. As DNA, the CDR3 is TGCGCCAGCAGCCGTACAGGGGCCGTGGATGAAAAACTGTTTTTT. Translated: CASSRTGAVDEKLFF.

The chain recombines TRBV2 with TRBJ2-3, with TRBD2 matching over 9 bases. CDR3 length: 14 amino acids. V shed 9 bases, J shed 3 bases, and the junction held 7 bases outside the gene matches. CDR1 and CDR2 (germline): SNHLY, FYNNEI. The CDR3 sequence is CASRGRAGTDTQYF. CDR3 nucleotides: TGTGCCAGTCGCGGGAGGGCCGGGACAGATACGCAGTATTTT.

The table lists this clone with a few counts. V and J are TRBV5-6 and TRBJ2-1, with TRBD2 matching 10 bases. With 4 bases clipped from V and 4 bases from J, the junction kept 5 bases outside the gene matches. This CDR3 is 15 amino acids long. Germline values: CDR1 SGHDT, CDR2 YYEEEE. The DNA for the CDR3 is TGTGCCAGCAGCCCCGGACTAGCGGCTTACAATGAGCAGTTCTTC. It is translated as CASSPGLAAYNEQFF.

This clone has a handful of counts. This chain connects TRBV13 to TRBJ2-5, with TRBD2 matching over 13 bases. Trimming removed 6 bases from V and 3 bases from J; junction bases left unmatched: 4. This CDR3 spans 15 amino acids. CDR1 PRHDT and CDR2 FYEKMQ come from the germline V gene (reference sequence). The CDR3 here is CASSWTSGSEETQYF. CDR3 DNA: TGTGCCAGCAGTTGGACTAGCGGGAGCGAAGAGACCCAGTACTTC.

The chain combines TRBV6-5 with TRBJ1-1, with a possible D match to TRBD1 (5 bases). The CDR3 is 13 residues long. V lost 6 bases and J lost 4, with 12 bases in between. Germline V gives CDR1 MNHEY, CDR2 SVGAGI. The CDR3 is CASRGGVVTEAFF. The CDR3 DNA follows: TGTGCCAGCAGGGGAGGGGTGGTCACTGAAGCTTTCTTT.

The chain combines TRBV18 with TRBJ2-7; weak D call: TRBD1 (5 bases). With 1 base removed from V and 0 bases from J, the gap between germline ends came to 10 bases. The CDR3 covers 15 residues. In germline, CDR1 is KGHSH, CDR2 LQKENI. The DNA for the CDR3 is TGTGCCAGCTCACCACAAGGGGCAAGCTCCTACGAGCAGTACTTC. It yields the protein CASSPQGASSYEQYF.

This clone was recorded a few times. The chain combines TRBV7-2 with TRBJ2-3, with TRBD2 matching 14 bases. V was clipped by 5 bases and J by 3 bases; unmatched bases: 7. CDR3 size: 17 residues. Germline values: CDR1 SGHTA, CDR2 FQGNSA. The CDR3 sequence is CASSLTGTSGSTDTQYF. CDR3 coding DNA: TGTGCCAGCAGCCTTACCGGGACTAGCGGGAGTACAGATACGCAGTATTTT.

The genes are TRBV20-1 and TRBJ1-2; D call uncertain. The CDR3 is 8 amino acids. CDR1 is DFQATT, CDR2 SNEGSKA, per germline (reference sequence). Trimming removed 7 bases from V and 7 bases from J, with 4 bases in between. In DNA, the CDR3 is TGCAGTGTCGGTGGCTACACCTTC. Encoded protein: CSVGGYTF.

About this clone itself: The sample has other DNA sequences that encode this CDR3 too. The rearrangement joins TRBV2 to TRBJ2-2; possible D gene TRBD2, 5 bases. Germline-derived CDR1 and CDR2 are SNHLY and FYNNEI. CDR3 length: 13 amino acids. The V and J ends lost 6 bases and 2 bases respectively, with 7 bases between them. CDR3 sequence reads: CASSGLNTGELFF. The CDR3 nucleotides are TGTGCCAGCAGCGGACTCAACACCGGGGAGCTGTTTTTT.

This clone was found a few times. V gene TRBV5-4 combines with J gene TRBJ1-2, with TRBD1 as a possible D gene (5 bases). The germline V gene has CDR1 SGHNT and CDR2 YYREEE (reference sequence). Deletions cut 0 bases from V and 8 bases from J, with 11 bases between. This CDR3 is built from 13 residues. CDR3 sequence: CASSLAGVYGYTF. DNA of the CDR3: TGTGCCAGCAGCTTGGCGGGGGTTTACGGCTACACCTTC.